These 3 T cell receptor beta chains originate from one sample sequenced in a study of T cells in women clearing cervical HPV infection listed by TCRdb under 2018. The library came from the immunoSEQ multiplex PCR assay. This is the immuneACCESS table as TCRdb keeps it, with only in-frame sequences that have V and J called. A part of the clones is gone; compared with another copy, unresolved V genes explain less than half, and the rest is unexplained. This sample's table contains about 14,000 clones. Around 21% of the sample goes to the ten largest clones. What was sequenced was blood buffy coat. The receptors were gathered from a woman between 18 and 70 years old with a cervical HPV16 infection that either progressed to CIN3+ or cleared (not recorded which).

Details on this clone: The CDR3 end is not reached by the read, which stops 3 residues before it; the germline J gene fills it in. This rearrangement joins TRBV7-9 to TRBJ1-2; 9 bases match TRBD1. Looked up from germline, CDR1 is SEHNR and CDR2 is FQNEAQ (reference sequence). The CDR3 runs 15 residues. The CDR3 is CASRGQGLDSYDYTF. CDR3 DNA (partial): TGTGCCAGCAGGGGACAGGGATTGGACTCCTACGAC.

To note about this clone: The sequenced fragment ends 3 residues before the CDR3 boundary, so the rest is inferred from the germline J gene. This chain uses TRBV6-1 with TRBJ1-2; weak D call: TRBD1 (6 bases). CDR1 is MNHNS and CDR2 is SASEGT in the germline V gene. The CDR3 extends over 16 amino acids. The chain's CDR3 is CASSERGTGRIRGYTF. The CDR3 bases that were read are TGTGCCAGCAGTGAGAGGGGTACAGGGAGGATTCGGGGC.

Remarks on this clone: Read coverage stops 3 residues before the CDR3 terminus; the germline J gene supplies the remainder. This chain links TRBV2 with TRBJ2-7; D is undetermined. The germline V and J ends were trimmed by 8 bases and 4 bases, with 12 bases remaining between them. CDR1 and CDR2 (germline): SNHLY, FYNNEI. The CDR3 covers 12 residues. The sequenced CDR3 bases are TGTGCCAGCGGGCTATTTGGGTACGAG. Translating gives CASGLFGYE. The full CDR3 sequence reads CASGLFGYEQYF.